The text below deals with one TCR beta chain. The germline gene is not matched at one end of the junction; a read error may be the cause. The sample is drawn from a study of blood T cell repertoires in COVID-19. Study overall: PBMCs, B-cell-depleted T cells, or T cells provided the cDNA or gDNA that made up the material.

In the original workflow: Quantification of nucleated cells was approximated via reference gene primer amplification. Data came from immunoSEQ multiplex PCR; TCRdb stores just in-frame clones and leaves some out. D and trimming were read from the DNA, whereas the V and J calls and clone size are those reported in that table. In the table there are about 340,000 clones, just over 85% of which are singletons. Each participant's cohort was designated according to participant-reported clinical history. Sequencing was carried out using PBMCs or T cells enriched from blood (not recorded which). The source of this sequence is a woman in her forties with acute COVID-19.

The CDR3 coding sequence is TGTGCCAGCAGCCTTCACCCCGGGGGGGGGAATGAAAACCTGTTTTTT. It specifies CASSLHPGGGNENLFF. The chain has TRBV9 and TRBJ1-4; possible D gene TRBD1, 5 bases. CDR1 is SGDLS, CDR2 YYNGEE, per germline. CDR3 length: 16 residues. Full variable domain (rest looked up from reference TRBV9 and TRBJ1-4): DSGVTQTPKHLITATGQRVTLRCSPRSGDLSVYWYQQSLDQGLQFLIQYYNGEERAKGNILERFSAQQFPDLHSELNLSSLELGDSALYFCASSLHPGGGNENLFFGSGTQLSVL.